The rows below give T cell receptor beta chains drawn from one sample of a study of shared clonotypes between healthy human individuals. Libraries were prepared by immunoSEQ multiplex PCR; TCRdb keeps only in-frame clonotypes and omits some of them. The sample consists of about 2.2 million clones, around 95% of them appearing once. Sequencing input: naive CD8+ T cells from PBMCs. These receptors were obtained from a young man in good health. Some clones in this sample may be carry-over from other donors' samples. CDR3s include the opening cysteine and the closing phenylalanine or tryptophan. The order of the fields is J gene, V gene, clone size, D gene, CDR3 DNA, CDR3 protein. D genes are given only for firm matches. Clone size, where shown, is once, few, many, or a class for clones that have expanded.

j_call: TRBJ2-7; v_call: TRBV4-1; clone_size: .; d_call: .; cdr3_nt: TGCGCCAGCAGCCAAGGATTATGGCAGTACTTC; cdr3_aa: CASSQGLWQYF
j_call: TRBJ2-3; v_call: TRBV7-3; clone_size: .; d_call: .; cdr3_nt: TGTGCCAGCAGCTTAGGGGACCGAACGCAGTATTTT; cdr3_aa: CASSLGDRTQYF
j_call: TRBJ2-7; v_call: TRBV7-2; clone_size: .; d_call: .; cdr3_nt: TGTGCCAGCAGCTTAGCGGACTCCTACGAGCAGTACTTC; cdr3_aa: CASSLADSYEQYF
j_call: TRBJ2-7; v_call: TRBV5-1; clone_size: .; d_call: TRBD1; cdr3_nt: TGCGCCAGCAGCTTGGTAGGTAGACAGGGGGACGAGCAGTACTTC; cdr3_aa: CASSLVGRQGDEQYF
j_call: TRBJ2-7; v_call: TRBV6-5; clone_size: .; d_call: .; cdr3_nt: TGTGCCAGCAGTTACTCGAGGGCAGGAGGTCACGAGCAGTACTTC; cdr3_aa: CASSYSRAGGHEQYF
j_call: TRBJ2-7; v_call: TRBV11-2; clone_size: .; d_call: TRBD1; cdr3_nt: TGTGCCAGCAGCCCCGGCGCCGGGACAGGGGCCTACGAGCAGTACTTC; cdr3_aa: CASSPGAGTGAYEQYF
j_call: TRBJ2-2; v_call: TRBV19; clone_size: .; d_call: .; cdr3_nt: TGTGCTACCCAGCCCGGAGACACTCGGGGCACCGGGGAGCTGTTTTTT; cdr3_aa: CATQPGDTRGTGELFF
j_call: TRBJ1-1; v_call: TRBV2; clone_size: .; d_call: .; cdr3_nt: TGTGCCAGCTCGCCCCCAGAGCAGGGGCTTGAAGCTTTCTTT; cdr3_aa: CASSPPEQGLEAFF
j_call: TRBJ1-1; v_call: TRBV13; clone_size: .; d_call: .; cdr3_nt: TGTGCCAGCAGAACATTGACAGGGAACACTGAAGCTTTCTTT; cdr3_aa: CASRTLTGNTEAFF
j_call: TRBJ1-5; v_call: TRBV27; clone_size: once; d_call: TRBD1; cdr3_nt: TGTGCCAGCAGCCCCACAGGGGGCAGACAGCCCCAGCATTTT; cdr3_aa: CASSPTGGRQPQHF
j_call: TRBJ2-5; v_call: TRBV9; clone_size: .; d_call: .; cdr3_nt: TGTGCCAGCAGCGTAGGCAGGGAGAGCCAAGAGACCCAGTACTTC; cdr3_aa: CASSVGRESQETQYF
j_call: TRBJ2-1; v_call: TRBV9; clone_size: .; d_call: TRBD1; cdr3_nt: TGTGCCAGCAGCGTAGCCTCAGGGGGCTACAATGAGCAGTTCTTC; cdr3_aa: CASSVASGGYNEQFF